Listed here are 13 T cell receptor beta chains from one sample, sequenced in a study of T-cell memory formation after mild COVID-19. From the 5' RACE reads, TCRdb called clonotypes with MiXCR, one entry per CDR3 protein. The repertoire holds around 53,000 distinct CDR3 sequences, approximately 12% seen once, with around a quarter in the top ten. The sample taken for sequencing was PBMCs or a T cell subset sorted from them (not recorded which). The receptor set was obtained from a man aged 18 to 30 who had mild COVID-19 (a few samples of this study predate the infection). Cell type and time point are not known.

This rearrangement joins TRBV6-5 to TRBJ1-2, with 7 bases identical to TRBD1. The J segment lost 5 bases and the V segment lost 0 bases, leaving 3 bases of the junction unmatched. The length of the CDR3 is 14 residues. CDR1 is MNHEY, CDR2 SVGAGI, per germline. CDR3 in DNA: TGTGCCAGCAGTTACTCCCGACAGGGATATGGCTACACCTTC. It yields the protein CASSYSRQGYGYTF.

There are many counts of this clonotype. The V call is TRBV28, the J call TRBJ2-7, with a possible D match to TRBD2 (7 bases). The length of the CDR3 is 15 residues. CDR1 is MDHEN and CDR2 is SYDVKM in the germline V gene. With 4 bases removed from V and 5 bases from J, the gap between germline ends came to 18 bases. The CDR3 DNA follows: TGTGCCAGCAGTTCTATCCAGGGGAGGGTGGACGAGCAGTACGTC. It translates to CASSSIQGRVDEQYV.

For this clonotype: One end of the junction varies from germline; a read error may be responsible. J is TRBJ2-3 and V is TRBV12-3 or TRBV12-4; perhaps TRBD2 as D (6 bases). The CDR3 contains 14 residues. In DNA, the CDR3 is TGTGACAGCAGACGGGGGTTCCGCACAGATACGCAGTATTTT. It codes for CDSRRGFRTDTQYF.

This clonotype was seen more than once but under ten times. CDR3 loop: CASSLDQGRLGYTF. The DNA of the CDR3 is TGCGCCAGCAGCTTAGATCAGGGAAGATTGGGCTACACCTTC. The chain is built from TRBV5-1 and TRBJ1-2, with D perhaps TRBD1 (5 bases). The CDR3 contains 14 residues. Per germline, CDR1 SGHRS and CDR2 YFSETQ. V was clipped by 2 bases and J by 8 bases, with 16 bases between them.

This clonotype occurred a few times. This chain links TRBV11-1 with TRBJ1-2; D ambiguous. The CDR3 runs to 13 residues. Germline lookup yields CDR1 SGHAT and CDR2 FQDESV (reference sequence). The germline V and J ends were trimmed by 2 bases and 0 bases, with 4 bases remaining between them. CDR3 DNA: TGTGCCAGCAGCTTAAGTGCTAACTATGGCTACACCTTC. This encodes CASSLSANYGYTF.

This clonotype was recorded at least ten times. The V call is TRBV18, the J call TRBJ2-7, with 7 bases that match TRBD1. Germline trimming cut 4 bases from V and 5 bases from J; bases unmatched to any gene: 8. This CDR3 comprises 14 residues. Germline CDR1 and CDR2: KGHSH and LQKENI. The CDR3 sequence: CASSHSTGFDEQYV. The CDR3 DNA reads TGTGCCAGCTCACACTCGACAGGGTTCGACGAGCAGTACGTC.

The chain combines TRBV6-2 or TRBV6-3 with TRBJ2-5, with D hard to call. The CDR3 is made up of 16 amino acids. Germline CDR1 is MNHEY and CDR2 is SVGEGT. The germline V and J ends were trimmed by 4 bases and 1 base, with 16 bases remaining between them. The CDR3 region has the DNA TGTGCCAGCAGTTTCCCGTCCGGGCCCACCCAAGAGACCCAGTACTTC. It codes for CASSFPSGPTQETQYF.

The chain uses TRBV27 and TRBJ2-1; D gene ambiguous. V lost 10 bases and J 10 bases, leaving 11 bases between the germline ends. The CDR3 has 10 amino acids. Germline-derived CDR1 and CDR2 are MNHEY and SMNVEV (reference sequence). The CDR3 protein is CATLSREQFF. For the CDR3, the DNA is TGTGCCACCCTGTCGCGGGAGCAGTTCTTC.

Details on this clonotype: One base away lies a much larger clone, so this may be a sequencing read error. The chain uses TRBV7-2 and TRBJ1-2; TRBD1 aligns across 7 bases. This CDR3 region has 13 residues. Germline CDR1 reads SGHTA; CDR2 reads FQGNSA. After removal of 6 bases from V and 5 bases from J, the junction contained 6 bases not matched to a gene. This CDR3 is CASRTRDRYGYTF. CDR3 DNA: TGTGCCAGCAGGACACGGGACAGATATGGCTACACCTTC. Supplemented by reference TRBV7-2 and TRBJ1-2, the full variable domain reads GAGVSQSPSNKVTEKGKDVELRCDPISGHTALYWYRQSLGQGLEFLIYFQGNSAPDKSGLPSDRFSAERTGGSVSTLTIQRTQQEDSAVYLCASRTRDRYGYTFGSGTRLTVV.

The J gene is TRBJ1-2, the V gene TRBV9, with 8 nucleotides matching TRBD1. V was pared by 0 bases and J by 2 bases, with 9 bases of the junction left unmatched. Germline assignment: CDR1 SGDLS and CDR2 YYNGEE. The CDR3 is 17 amino acids. The CDR3 sequence is CASSVENRGSKNYGYTF. The CDR3 DNA follows: TGTGCCAGCAGCGTAGAGAACAGGGGGTCGAAGAACTATGGCTACACCTTC.

The chain couples TRBV20-1 to TRBJ1-1, with 10 bases aligning to TRBD1. The V gene end was trimmed by 4 bases and the J gene end by 7 bases; junction bases not matched to a gene: 9. The CDR3 consists of 14 residues. The germline CDR1 and CDR2 sequences are DFQATT and SNEGSKA (reference sequence). The CDR3 here is CSAKRDRGRSEAFF. The DNA for the CDR3 is TGCAGTGCTAAGAGGGACAGGGGAAGAAGTGAAGCTTTCTTT.

Concerning this clonotype itself: The DNA is left out, because the CDR3 cannot be placed on it with certainty; the CDR3 is given as TCRdb lists it. This sequence joins TRBV11-2 and TRBJ2-7. The CDR3 contains 19 residues when both ends are counted. Germline loops: CDR1 SGHAT, CDR2 FQNNGV. This CDR3 is CASSLLQWKSSTSVEEQYV.

A few counts support this clonotype. The J gene is TRBJ1-2, the V gene TRBV20-1; D might be TRBD1 (5 bases). The germline gives CDR1 DFQATT, CDR2 SNEGSKA (reference sequence). V was trimmed by 3 bases and J by 4 bases, leaving 12 bases between them. CDR3 length: 13 residues. In nucleotides, the CDR3 is TGCAGTGCTAGGGGTGGGACGATCTATGGCTACACCTTC. Amino acids: CSARGGTIYGYTF.